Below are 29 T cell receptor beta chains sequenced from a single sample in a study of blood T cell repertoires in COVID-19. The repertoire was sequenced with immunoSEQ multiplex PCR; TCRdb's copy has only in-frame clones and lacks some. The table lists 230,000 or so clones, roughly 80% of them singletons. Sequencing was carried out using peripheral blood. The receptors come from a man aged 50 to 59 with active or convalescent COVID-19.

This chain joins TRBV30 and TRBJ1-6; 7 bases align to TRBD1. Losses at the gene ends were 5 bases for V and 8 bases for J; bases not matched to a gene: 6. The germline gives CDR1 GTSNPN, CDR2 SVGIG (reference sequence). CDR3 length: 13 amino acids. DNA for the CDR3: TGTGCCTGGGGTCGACAGGGAGATTCACCCCTCCACTTT. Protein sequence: CAWGRQGDSPLHF.

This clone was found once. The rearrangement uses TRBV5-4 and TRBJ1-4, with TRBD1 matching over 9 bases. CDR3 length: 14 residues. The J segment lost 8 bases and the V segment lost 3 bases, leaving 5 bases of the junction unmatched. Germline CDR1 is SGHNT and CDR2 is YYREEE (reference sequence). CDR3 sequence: CASSSGTGNEKLFF. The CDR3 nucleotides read TGTGCCAGCAGCTCCGGGACAGGGAACGAAAAACTGTTTTTT.

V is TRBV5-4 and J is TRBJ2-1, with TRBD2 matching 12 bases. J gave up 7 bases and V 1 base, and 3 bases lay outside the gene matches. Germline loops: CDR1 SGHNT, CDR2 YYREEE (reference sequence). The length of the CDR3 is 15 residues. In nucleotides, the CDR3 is TGTGCCAGCAGCTTGAGTCTAGCGGGGGGGAATGAGCAGTTCTTC. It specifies CASSLSLAGGNEQFF.

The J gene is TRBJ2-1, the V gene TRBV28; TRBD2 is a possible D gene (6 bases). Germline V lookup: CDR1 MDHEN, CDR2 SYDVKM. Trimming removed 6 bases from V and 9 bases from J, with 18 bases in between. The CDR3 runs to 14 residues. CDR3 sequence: CASSTIGGRSEQFF. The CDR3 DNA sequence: TGTGCCAGCAGCACCATCGGGGGAAGAAGTGAGCAGTTCTTC.

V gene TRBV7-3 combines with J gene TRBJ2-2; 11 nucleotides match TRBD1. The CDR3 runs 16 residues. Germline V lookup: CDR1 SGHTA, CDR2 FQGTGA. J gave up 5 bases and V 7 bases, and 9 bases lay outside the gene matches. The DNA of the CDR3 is TGTGCCAGCACCTCGGACAGGGGGCGCATAACCGGGGAGCTGTTTTTT. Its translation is CASTSDRGRITGELFF. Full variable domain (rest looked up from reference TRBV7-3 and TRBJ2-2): GAGVSQTPSNKVTEKGKYVELRCDPISGHTALYWYRQSLGQGPEFLIYFQGTGAADDSGLPNDRFFAVRPEGSVSTLKIQRTERGDSAVYLCASTSDRGRITGELFFGEGSRLTVL.

In DNA form, the CDR3 reads TGTGCTAGTGGTCGTGAGGGGGCCGTGGTTCAGCCCCAGCATTTT. Protein product: CASGREGAVVQPQHF. J is TRBJ1-5 and V is TRBV12-5; TRBD1 matches at 7 bases. V shed 5 bases and J 6 bases; nucleotides not matched to a gene: 10. Germline V gene data show CDR1 as LGHNT and CDR2 as FRNRAP. The length of the CDR3 is 15 residues.

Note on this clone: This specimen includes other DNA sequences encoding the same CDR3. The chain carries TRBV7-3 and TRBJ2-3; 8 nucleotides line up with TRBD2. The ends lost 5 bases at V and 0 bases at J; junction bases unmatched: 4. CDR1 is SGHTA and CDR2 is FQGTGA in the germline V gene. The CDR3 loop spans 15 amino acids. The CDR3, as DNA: TGTGCCAGCAGCCAGGCGGGGGGTAGCACAGATACGCAGTATTTT. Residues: CASSQAGGSTDTQYF. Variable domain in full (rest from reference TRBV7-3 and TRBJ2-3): GAGVSQTPSNKVTEKGKYVELRCDPISGHTALYWYRQSLGQGPEFLIYFQGTGAADDSGLPNDRFFAVRPEGSVSTLKIQRTERGDSAVYLCASSQAGGSTDTQYFGPGTRLTVL.

CDR3 residues: CASSYSVRVHEQYF. The CDR3 DNA is TGTGCCAGCAGTTACTCAGTCAGGGTCCACGAGCAGTACTTC. This sequence joins TRBV6-5 and TRBJ2-7; a possible D gene is TRBD1 (5 bases). The CDR3 is made up of 14 amino acids. Trimming removed 0 bases from V and 5 bases from J, with 11 bases in between. In germline, CDR1 is MNHEY, CDR2 SVGAGI.

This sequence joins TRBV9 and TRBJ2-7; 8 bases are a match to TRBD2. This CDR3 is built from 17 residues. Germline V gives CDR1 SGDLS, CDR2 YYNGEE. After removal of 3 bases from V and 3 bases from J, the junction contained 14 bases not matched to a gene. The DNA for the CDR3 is TGTGCCAGCAGCGGTAGGACCAAAGCGGGGGACAACTACGAGCAGTACTTC. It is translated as CASSGRTKAGDNYEQYF.

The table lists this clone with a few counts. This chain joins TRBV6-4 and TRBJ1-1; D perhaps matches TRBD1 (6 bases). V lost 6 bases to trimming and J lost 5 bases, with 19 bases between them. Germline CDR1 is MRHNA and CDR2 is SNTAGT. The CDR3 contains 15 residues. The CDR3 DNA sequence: TGTGCCAGCAGCCAAAGGGGGGGGAGGGAGACTGAAGCTTTCTTT. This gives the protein CASSQRGGRETEAFF.

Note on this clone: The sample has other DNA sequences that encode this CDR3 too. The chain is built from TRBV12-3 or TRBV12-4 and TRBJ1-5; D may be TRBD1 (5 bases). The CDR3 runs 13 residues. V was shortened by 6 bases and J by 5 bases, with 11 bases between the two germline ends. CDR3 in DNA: TGTGCCAGCAGCCTCCAGGGTGATCAGCCCCAGCATTTT. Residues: CASSLQGDQPQHF.

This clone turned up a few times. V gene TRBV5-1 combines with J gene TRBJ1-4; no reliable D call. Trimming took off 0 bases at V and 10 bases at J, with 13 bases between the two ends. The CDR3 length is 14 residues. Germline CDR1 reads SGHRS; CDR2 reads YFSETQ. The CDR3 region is CASSLAPQARKLFF. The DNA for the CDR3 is TGCGCCAGCAGCTTGGCCCCCCAAGCTAGAAAACTGTTTTTT.

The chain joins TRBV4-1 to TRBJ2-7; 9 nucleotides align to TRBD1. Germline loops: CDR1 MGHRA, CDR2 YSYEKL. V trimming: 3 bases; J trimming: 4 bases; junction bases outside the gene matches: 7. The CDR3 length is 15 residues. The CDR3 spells CASSQDGGQGYEQYF. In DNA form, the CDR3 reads TGCGCCAGCAGCCAGGATGGGGGACAGGGATACGAGCAGTACTTC.

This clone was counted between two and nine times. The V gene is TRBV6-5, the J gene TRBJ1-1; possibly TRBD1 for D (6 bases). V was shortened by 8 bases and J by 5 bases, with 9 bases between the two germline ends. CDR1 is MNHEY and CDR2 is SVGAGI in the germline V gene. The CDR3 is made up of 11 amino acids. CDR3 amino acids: CASLRGTEAFF. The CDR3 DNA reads TGTGCCAGCTTAAGGGGGACTGAAGCTTTCTTT.

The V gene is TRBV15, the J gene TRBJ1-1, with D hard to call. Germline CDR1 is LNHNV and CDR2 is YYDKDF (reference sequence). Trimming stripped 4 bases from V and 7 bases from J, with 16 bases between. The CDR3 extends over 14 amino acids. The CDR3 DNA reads TGTGCCACCAGCACGTCAGGAACTTACCTTGAAGCTTTCTTT. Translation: CATSTSGTYLEAFF.

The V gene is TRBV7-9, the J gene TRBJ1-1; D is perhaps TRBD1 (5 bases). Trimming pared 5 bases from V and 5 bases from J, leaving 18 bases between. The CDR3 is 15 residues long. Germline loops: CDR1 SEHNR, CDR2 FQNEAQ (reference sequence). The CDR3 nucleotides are TGTGCCAGCAGCCCCGAACCGGGGGTATTTACTGAAGCTTTCTTT. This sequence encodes CASSPEPGVFTEAFF.

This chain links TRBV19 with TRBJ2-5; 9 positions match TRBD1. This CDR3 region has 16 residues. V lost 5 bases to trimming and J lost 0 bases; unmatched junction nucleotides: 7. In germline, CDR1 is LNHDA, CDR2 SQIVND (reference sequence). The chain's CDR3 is CASSSDRDRDQETQYF. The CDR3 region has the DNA TGTGCCAGTAGTTCCGACCGGGACAGGGACCAAGAGACCCAGTACTTC. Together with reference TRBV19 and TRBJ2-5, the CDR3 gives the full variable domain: DGGITQSPKYLFRKEGQNVTLSCEQNLNHDAMYWYRQDPGQGLRLIYYSQIVNDFQKGDIAEGYSVSREKKESFPLTVTSAQKNPTAFYLCASSSDRDRDQETQYFGPGTRLLVL.

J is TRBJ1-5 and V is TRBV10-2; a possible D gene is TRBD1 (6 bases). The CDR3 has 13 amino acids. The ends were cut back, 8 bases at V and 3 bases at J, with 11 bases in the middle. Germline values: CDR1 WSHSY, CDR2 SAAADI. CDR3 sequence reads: CASRTDVNQPQHF. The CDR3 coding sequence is TGCGCCAGCCGGACAGATGTCAATCAGCCCCAGCATTTT.

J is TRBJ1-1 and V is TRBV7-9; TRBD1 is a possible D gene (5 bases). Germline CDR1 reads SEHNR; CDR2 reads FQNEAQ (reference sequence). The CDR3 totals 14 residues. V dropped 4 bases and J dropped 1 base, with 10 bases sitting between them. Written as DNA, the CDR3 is TGTGCCAGCAGCTCTGGACACGCGAACACTGAAGCTTTCTTT. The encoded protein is CASSSGHANTEAFF.

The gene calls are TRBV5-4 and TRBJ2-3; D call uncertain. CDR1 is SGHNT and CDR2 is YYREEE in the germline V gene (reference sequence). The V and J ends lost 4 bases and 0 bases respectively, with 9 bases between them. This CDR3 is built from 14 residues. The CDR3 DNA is TGTGCCAGCAGCCCAAGAGCTAGCACAGATACGCAGTATTTT. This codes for CASSPRASTDTQYF.

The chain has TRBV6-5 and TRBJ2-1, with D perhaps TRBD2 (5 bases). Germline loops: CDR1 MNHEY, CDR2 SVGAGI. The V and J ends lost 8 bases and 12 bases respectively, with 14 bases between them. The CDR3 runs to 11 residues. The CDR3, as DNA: TGTGCCAGCTCGGGATGGGAACGGCAGTTCTTC. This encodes CASSGWERQFF.

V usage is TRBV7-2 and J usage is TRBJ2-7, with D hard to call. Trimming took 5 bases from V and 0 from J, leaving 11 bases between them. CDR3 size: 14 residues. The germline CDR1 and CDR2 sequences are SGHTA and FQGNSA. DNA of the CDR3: TGTGCCAGCAGCCCTAGTAGAAGCTCCTACGAGCAGTACTTC. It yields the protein CASSPSRSSYEQYF.

CDR3 region: CASSNGGGGFHQPQHF. For the CDR3, the DNA is TGCGCCAGCAGCAACGGCGGGGGAGGATTTCATCAGCCCCAGCATTTT. The chain joins TRBV4-1 to TRBJ1-5; the D gene is possibly TRBD1 (5 bases). Trimming pared 5 bases from V and 5 bases from J, leaving 19 bases between. CDR3 length equals 16 residues. The V gene's germline CDR1 is MGHRA and CDR2 YSYEKL.

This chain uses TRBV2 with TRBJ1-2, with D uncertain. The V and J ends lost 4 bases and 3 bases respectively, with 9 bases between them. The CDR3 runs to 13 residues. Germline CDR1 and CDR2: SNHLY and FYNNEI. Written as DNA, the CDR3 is TGTGCCAGCAGTGTACAGACATACTATGGCTACACCTTC. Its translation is CASSVQTYYGYTF. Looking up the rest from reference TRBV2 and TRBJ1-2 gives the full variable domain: EPEVTQTPSHQVTQMGQEVILRCVPISNHLYFYWYRQILGQKVEFLVSFYNNEISEKSEIFDDQFSVERPDGSNFTLKIRSTKLEDSAMYFCASSVQTYYGYTFGSGTRLTVV.

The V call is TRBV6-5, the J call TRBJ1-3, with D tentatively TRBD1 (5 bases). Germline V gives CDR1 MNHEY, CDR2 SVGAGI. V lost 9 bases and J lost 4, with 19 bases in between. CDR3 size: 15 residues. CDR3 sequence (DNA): TGTGCCAGTAACAGGTTGCCCACGTCGGGAAACACCATATATTTT. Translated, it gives CASNRLPTSGNTIYF.

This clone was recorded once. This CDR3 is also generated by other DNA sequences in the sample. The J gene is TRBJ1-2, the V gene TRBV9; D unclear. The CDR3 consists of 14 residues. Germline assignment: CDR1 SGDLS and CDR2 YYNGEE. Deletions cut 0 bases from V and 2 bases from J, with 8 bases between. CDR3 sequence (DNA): TGTGCCAGCAGCGTAGGAGGGTCAAACTATGGCTACACCTTC. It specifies CASSVGGSNYGYTF.

For the CDR3, the DNA is TGCGCCAGATCCCTCGAGATACCCTGCGAGCAGTACTTC. It encodes CARSLEIPCEQYF. The gene calls are TRBV10-1 and TRBJ2-7; D remains unclear. CDR3 length equals 13 residues. Germline assignment: CDR1 WNHNN and CDR2 SYGVQD (reference sequence). V was cut by 9 bases and J by 6 bases, with 18 bases left in between.

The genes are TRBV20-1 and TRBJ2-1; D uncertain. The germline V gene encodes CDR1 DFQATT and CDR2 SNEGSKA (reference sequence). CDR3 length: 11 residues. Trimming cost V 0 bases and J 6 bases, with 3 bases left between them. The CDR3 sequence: CSARDSNEQFF. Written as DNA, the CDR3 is TGCAGTGCTAGAGACAGCAATGAGCAGTTCTTC.

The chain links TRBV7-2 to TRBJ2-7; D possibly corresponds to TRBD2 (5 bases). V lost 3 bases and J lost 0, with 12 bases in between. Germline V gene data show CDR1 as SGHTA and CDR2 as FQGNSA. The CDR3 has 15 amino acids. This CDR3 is CASSFGGRPSYEQYF. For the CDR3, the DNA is TGTGCCAGCAGCTTTGGCGGGCGGCCCTCCTACGAGCAGTACTTC.